A selection of T cell receptor beta chains follows, all from one sample in a study of shared clonotypes between healthy human individuals. TCRdb's copy holds only in-frame clones and misses some; the assay was immunoSEQ multiplex PCR. The sample includes nearly 600,000 clones, roughly 95% of them seen just once. Sequenced: naive CD8+ T cells sorted from blood. Receptors were obtained from a young woman in good health. CDR3s include the opening cysteine and the closing phenylalanine or tryptophan. A D gene is named only where the DNA matches it firmly. Expanded clones get a size class; other rows say once, few or many, or leave the size out.

>TRBV18|TRBD1|.|TRBJ2-5
CASSPWGQGEETQYF
TGTGCCAGCTCACCATGGGGACAGGGGGAAGAGACCCAGTACTTC
>TRBV6-6|.|.|TRBJ2-1
CASSLGRDLFF
TGTGCCAGCAGTTTGGGGCGGGATTTGTTCTTC
>TRBV28|.|.|TRBJ1-4
CASSFGFSLGIEKLFF
TGTGCCAGCAGTTTTGGTTTCAGTTTGGGTATTGAAAAACTGTTTTTT
>TRBV11-2|.|.|TRBJ2-1
CASRNGAGPYNEQFF
TGTGCCAGCAGAAACGGCGCGGGTCCCTACAATGAGCAGTTCTTC
>TRBV13|.|.|TRBJ1-1
CASLGDRNTEAFF
TGTGCCAGCTTGGGTGACAGGAACACTGAAGCTTTCTTT
>TRBV28|.|.|TRBJ2-1
CASSPLVRHEQFF
TGTGCCAGCAGTCCCTTAGTTCGCCATGAGCAGTTCTTC
>TRBV27|TRBD2|.|TRBJ2-1
CASSFASGSYEQFF
TGTGCCAGCAGTTTCGCTAGCGGGAGCTATGAGCAGTTCTTC
>TRBV5-4|.|.|TRBJ2-5
CASSIWGATETQYF
TGTGCCAGCAGCATTTGGGGGGCTACAGAGACCCAGTACTTC
>TRBV5-5|.|.|TRBJ1-2
CASSLAGDGYTF
TGTGCCAGCAGCTTGGCCGGGGATGGCTACACCTTC
>TRBV6-1|.|few|TRBJ1-1
CASSQTRGGTEAFF
TGTGCCAGCAGTCAAACCAGGGGTGGAACTGAAGCTTTCTTT
>TRBV27|TRBD2|.|TRBJ2-2
CASSPGTSGTGELFF
TGTGCCAGCAGTCCCGGGACTAGCGGCACCGGGGAGCTGTTTTTT
>TRBV2|.|.|TRBJ1-1
CASGGEGEAFF
TGTGCCAGCGGCGGAGAAGGTGAAGCTTTCTTT
>TRBV7-9|.|.|TRBJ1-2
CASILPGTNYGYTF
TGTGCCAGCATCTTACCCGGGACTAACTATGGCTACACCTTC
>TRBV7-9|TRBD2|.|TRBJ2-1
CASSLARGGSGGAYNEQFF
TGTGCCAGCAGCTTAGCGCGGGGAGGGTCAGGCGGAGCCTACAATGAGCAGTTCTTC
>TRBV27|.|.|TRBJ2-2
CASSPITGITGELFF
TGTGCCAGCAGCCCAATCACAGGGATCACCGGGGAGCTGTTTTTT
>TRBV27|.|once|TRBJ2-7
CASSSRQGGEAEQYF
TGTGCCAGCAGTAGCCGACAGGGAGGTGAGGCCGAGCAGTACTTC
>TRBV7-6|TRBD2|.|TRBJ2-1
CASSPTSGNYNEQFF
TGTGCCAGCAGCCCTACTAGCGGGAATTACAATGAGCAGTTCTTC
>TRBV27|TRBD1|few|TRBJ1-5
CASSLGQGANQPQHF
TGTGCCAGCAGTTTAGGACAGGGGGCAAATCAGCCCCAGCATTTT
>TRBV13|TRBD1|.|TRBJ1-3
CASSFTGDNTIYF
TGTGCCAGCAGCTTCACAGGGGACAACACCATATATTTT
>TRBV7-2|.|.|TRBJ1-1
CASSARRGLNTEAFF
TGTGCCAGCAGCGCCCGGAGGGGTCTGAACACTGAAGCTTTCTTT
>TRBV10-2|TRBD1|once|TRBJ1-5
CASSETGGNQPQHF
TGCGCCAGCAGCGAGACAGGGGGAAATCAGCCCCAGCATTTT
>TRBV6-6|.|.|TRBJ2-7
CASSYSNTRHF
TGTGCCAGCAGTTACTCGAACACCAGACACTTC
>TRBV11-2|TRBD1|.|TRBJ1-1
CASSSRTGGYRNTEAFF
TGTGCCAGCAGCTCCCGGACAGGGGGCTATAGGAACACTGAAGCTTTCTTT
>TRBV9|TRBD1|.|TRBJ1-4
CASSPEDRRDEKLFF
TGTGCCAGCAGCCCAGAGGACAGGAGGGATGAAAAACTGTTTTTT
>TRBV5-1|.|.|TRBJ2-1
CASSLDIYNEQFF
TGCGCCAGCAGCTTGGACATCTACAATGAGCAGTTCTTC
>TRBV19|TRBD1|once|TRBJ2-7
CASSSRQGLIGDGEQYF
TGTGCCAGTAGTTCCAGACAGGGTTTAATCGGGGACGGCGAGCAGTACTTC
>TRBV28|.|.|TRBJ2-1
CASSRMWSRSYNEQFF
TGTGCCAGCAGCCGAATGTGGTCAAGGTCCTACAATGAGCAGTTCTTC
>TRBV5-4|.|.|TRBJ1-1
CASSPGSGPEAFF
TGTGCCAGCAGCCCGGGATCGGGGCCTGAAGCTTTCTTT
>TRBV6-5|.|.|TRBJ2-1
CASSYKTGYLLGQFF
TGTGCCAGCAGTTACAAGACGGGGTATCTGCTAGGGCAGTTCTTC
>TRBV19|.|.|TRBJ2-7
CASSPRGRSYEQYF
TGTGCCAGTAGCCCCAGGGGCCGCTCCTACGAGCAGTACTTC
>TRBV6-1|TRBD1|.|TRBJ1-2
CASSELRGQGLAYGYTF
TGTGCCAGCAGTGAACTTAGGGGACAGGGGTTGGCCTATGGCTACACCTTC
>TRBV7-2|.|.|TRBJ2-5
CASSQRTVTLKETQYF
TGTGCCAGCAGTCAACGCACGGTTACCCTTAAGGAGACCCAGTACTTC
>TRBV27|.|.|TRBJ2-2
CASSLQLTGELFF
TGTGCCAGCAGTCTACAGTTAACCGGGGAGCTGTTTTTT
>TRBV11-2|.|.|TRBJ2-1
CASSLYSGDYNEQFF
TGTGCCAGCAGCTTATATAGCGGTGACTACAATGAGCAGTTCTTC
>TRBV19|TRBD1|.|TRBJ2-3
CASSGGQGFADTQYF
TGTGCCAGTAGTGGCGGACAGGGGTTCGCAGATACGCAGTATTTT
>TRBV4-1|.|.|TRBJ1-1
CASSNRERRTEAFF
TGCGCCAGCAGCAACAGGGAGAGGAGGACTGAAGCTTTCTTT
>TRBV7-3|.|.|TRBJ2-5
CASSLFGGETQYF
TGTGCCAGCAGCTTATTTGGCGGGGAGACCCAGTACTTC